The 25 T cell receptor beta chains listed next were all sequenced from one sample in a study of T cells in Graves' hyperthyroidism and ophthalmopathy (dated by TCRdb to the late 2010s). Libraries were constructed by multiplex PCR. Sequencer: Illumina HiSeq 2000. The TCR beta CDR3 regions were amplified from the RNA transcripts. For the first round of RT-PCR on the TCR CDR3, the HTBI primer set was used together with the Qiagen OneStep RT-PCR kit. TCRdb reworked the public reads: Q25 trimming with fastp, MiXCR clone assembly, productive beta chains retained. CDR3 protein sequences are deduplicated, and each keeps its most common genes and DNA. The sample table shows 500,000 to 700,000 distinct CDR3 sequences, and 16% are seen once. The top ten constitute around 18% of the sample. Sequencing was carried out using blood. The source is a woman aged 18-29 years with Graves' hyperthyroidism.

This clonotype came up a few times. The rearrangement uses TRBV28 and TRBJ2-5; 8 positions agree with TRBD1. CDR1 is MDHEN and CDR2 is SYDVKM in the germline V gene. The CDR3 is 14 residues long. V shed 7 bases, J shed 2 bases, and the junction held 6 bases outside the gene matches. CDR3 sequence: CASKRTGKQETQYF. The DNA of the CDR3 is TGTGCCAGCAAACGGACAGGGAAACAAGAGACCCAGTACTTC.

This clonotype came up a few times. The V gene is TRBV12-3 or TRBV12-4, the J gene TRBJ2-1, with D perhaps given as TRBD1 or TRBD2 (5 bases each). V was clipped by 5 bases and J by 0 bases, with 8 bases between them. The CDR3 covers 14 residues. CDR3 in amino acids: CASSKRGSYNEQFF. In DNA form, the CDR3 reads TGTGCCAGCAGTAAGAGGGGCTCCTACAATGAGCAGTTCTTC.

This clonotype was seen more than once but under ten times. The genes are TRBV29-1 and TRBJ1-6; D gene uncertain. Trimming shortened V by 6 bases and J by 8 bases, and 8 bases separated the two germline ends. CDR1 is SQVTM, CDR2 ANQGSEA, per germline. CDR3 length: 11 residues. The CDR3 DNA sequence: TGCAGCGTCGGGGATGATTCACCCCTCCACTTT. Amino acids: CSVGDDSPLHF.

This clonotype was counted only a few times. The rearrangement joins TRBV5-1 to TRBJ2-7; tentative D call: TRBD1 (6 bases). This CDR3 region has 15 residues. In germline, CDR1 is SGHRS, CDR2 YFSETQ. V was clipped by 3 bases and J by 3 bases, with 16 bases between them. This CDR3 reads CASSSAGAENYEQYF. Here the CDR3 DNA reads TGCGCCAGCAGCTCGGCAGGGGCCGAAAACTACGAGCAGTACTTC.

The chain employs TRBV19 and TRBJ2-2, with 8 bases that match TRBD2. Germline CDR1 LNHDA, CDR2 SQIVND (reference sequence). The CDR3 length is 15 residues. Trimming cost V 7 bases and J 1 base; bases outside gene matches: 5. CDR3 bases: TGTGCCAGTACCCAACTAGCGGAGAACACCGGGGAGCTGTTTTTT. This codes for CASTQLAENTGELFF.

This clonotype has just a few counts. The chain couples TRBV6-2 or TRBV6-3 to TRBJ1-1; 7 bases are shared with TRBD1. The CDR3 is made up of 15 amino acids. Trimming cost V 6 bases and J 0 bases; bases outside gene matches: 7. CDR1 and CDR2 from the germline V gene are MNHEY and SVGEGT. The CDR3, as DNA: TGTGCCAGCAGGCCGGGACAGAAGATGAACACTGAAGCTTTCTTT. Its protein is CASRPGQKMNTEAFF.

This clonotype was counted only a few times. The V call is TRBV6-5, the J call TRBJ2-6; the match to TRBD1 covers 7 bases. This CDR3 has 16 residues. From germline, CDR1 is MNHEY and CDR2 SVGAGI. The V segment lost 0 bases and the J segment 2 bases; nucleotides outside the gene matches: 1. In DNA, the CDR3 is TGTGCCAGCAGTTACTCCCAGGGGGCTGGGGCCAACGTCCTGACTTTC. Protein: CASSYSQGAGANVLTF.

V gene TRBV18 combines with J gene TRBJ2-1; D remains ambiguous. Germline values: CDR1 KGHSH, CDR2 LQKENI. The ends were cut back, 2 bases at V and 2 bases at J, with 4 bases in the middle. This CDR3 has 13 amino acids. CDR3 bases: TGTGCCAGCTCACCAGACCCCTACAATGAGCAGTTCTTC. Translation gives CASSPDPYNEQFF.

The chain uses TRBV27 and TRBJ2-4, with 11 bases identical to TRBD2. V lost 5 bases, J lost 0 bases, and 9 bases stayed unmatched. Looked up from germline, CDR1 is MNHEY and CDR2 is SMNVEV (reference sequence). This CDR3 is built from 18 residues. For the CDR3, the DNA is TGTGCCAGCAGTCAGACTAGCGGGACCCGCCTAGCCAAAAACATTCAGTACTTC. Its protein is CASSQTSGTRLAKNIQYF.

The table lists this clonotype with many counts. The chain combines TRBV10-1 with TRBJ2-7, with D maybe TRBD2 (5 bases). The CDR3 length is 15 residues. CDR1 and CDR2 from the germline V gene are WNHNN and SYGVQD (reference sequence). V was trimmed by 0 bases and J by 2 bases, leaving 11 bases between them. DNA of the CDR3: TGCGCCAGCAGTGAGTCGGCGGGCGGTCCCTACGAGCAGTACTTC. This gives the protein CASSESAGGPYEQYF.

This clonotype was picked up many times. This rearrangement joins TRBV30 to TRBJ1-5; maybe TRBD1 (6 bases). This CDR3 is built from 18 residues. The V end was cut by 3 bases, the J end by 0 bases, with 21 bases between. From germline, CDR1 is GTSNPN and CDR2 SVGIG (reference sequence). The CDR3 is CAWRAQGKAPYSNQPQHF. Written as DNA, the CDR3 is TGTGCCTGGAGGGCACAGGGCAAAGCACCTTATAGCAATCAGCCCCAGCATTTT. Combining the CDR3 with reference TRBV30 and TRBJ1-5 gives the whole variable domain SQTIHQWPATLVQPVGSPLSLECTVEGTSNPNLYWYRQAAGRGLQLLFYSVGIGQISSEVPQNLSASRPQDRQFILSSKKLLLSDSGFYLCAWRAQGKAPYSNQPQHFGDGTRLSIL.

This clonotype was seen only a few times. The chain recombines TRBV7-2 with TRBJ2-2; tentative D call: TRBD2 (5 bases). Trimming shortened V by 5 bases and J by 6 bases, and 19 bases separated the two germline ends. The germline gives CDR1 SGHTA, CDR2 FQGNSA. The CDR3 consists of 16 residues. The CDR3 DNA reads TGTGCCAGCAGCCCCTCTCAAGGGAGAGGGCCCGGGGAGCTGTTTTTT. Translated, it gives CASSPSQGRGPGELFF.

This clonotype was counted many times. In nucleotides, the CDR3 is TGTGCCAGCAGCTCCATTCGGGAAACCGGGACTAGTGAGTACGAGCAGTACTTC. Translated: CASSSIRETGTSEYEQYF. The chain links TRBV11-2 to TRBJ2-7, with 8 bases lining up with TRBD2. CDR1 and CDR2 from the germline V gene are SGHAT and FQNNGV. Trimming took 4 bases from V and 4 from J; bases not matched to a gene: 18. The CDR3 consists of 18 residues.

This clonotype was counted only a few times. A clone one base away is much larger, so this may be a read error. This chain links TRBV15 with TRBJ1-2; D is unclear. CDR3 length equals 11 residues. The V and J ends lost 4 bases and 6 bases respectively, with 6 bases between them. Per germline, CDR1 LNHNV and CDR2 YYDKDF (reference sequence). CDR3 protein: CATSTGDGYTF. CDR3 nucleotides: TGTGCCACCAGCACCGGGGATGGCTACACCTTC.

As for this clonotype: A much larger clone differs from this one at a single base, so this may be a read error. Without the conserved terminal phenylalanine or tryptophan, this CDR3 likely stems from a read error. The gene calls are TRBV6-1 and TRBJ1-5; D gene ambiguous. Trimming left V 5 bases short and J 3 bases short, with 8 bases between. Germline CDR1 MNHNS, CDR2 SASEGT. This CDR3 has 13 residues. The CDR3 nucleotides are TGTGCCAGCAGTAAGGCAGACAATCAGCCCCAGCATCTT. Translating gives CASSKADNQPQHL.

This clonotype came up a few times. This rearrangement joins TRBV6-5 to TRBJ2-1; TRBD2 might be the D (6 bases). This CDR3 is built from 18 residues. The germline V gene encodes CDR1 MNHEY and CDR2 SVGAGI. V lost 0 bases, J lost 7 bases, and 22 bases lay in between. CDR3 loop: CASSYSPGAAEQRNEQFF. The CDR3 DNA reads as TGTGCCAGCAGTTACTCTCCGGGAGCGGCCGAGCAAAGGAATGAGCAGTTCTTC.

For this clonotype: The limits of the CDR3 on the DNA are not certain, so only TCRdb's listed CDR3 is given. This chain joins TRBV2 and TRBJ2-3; the table's D call, TRBD2, was not checked against the DNA. The CDR3 has 22 amino acids, counting both end residues. Germline V gene data show CDR1 as SNHLY and CDR2 as FYNNEI. CDR3 sequence: CASSFYICSARSSGRETDTQYF.

This clonotype was found many times. The chain combines TRBV2 with TRBJ1-1, with D unresolved. The V end lost 2 bases, the J end lost 1 base, and 5 bases lay between the germline ends. Germline V gene lookup returns CDR1 SNHLY and CDR2 FYNNEI. The CDR3 loop spans 13 amino acids. CDR3 amino acids: CASSEYRNTEAFF. The CDR3 DNA is TGTGCCAGCAGTGAATACCGGAACACTGAAGCTTTCTTT.

This clonotype has just a few counts. The chain combines TRBV7-6 with TRBJ1-5; 7 bases align to TRBD1. The CDR3 covers 15 residues. With 5 bases clipped from V and 1 base from J, the junction kept 5 bases outside the gene matches. Germline V CDR1 and CDR2: SGHVS, FNYEAQ. DNA for the CDR3: TGTGCCAGCAGCGCTAGGACAGGAAGCAATCAGCCCCAGCATTTT. Translating gives CASSARTGSNQPQHF.

This clonotype was seen at least ten times. This sequence joins TRBV20-1 and TRBJ2-7, with D possibly TRBD2 on 5 matching bases. This CDR3 comprises 16 residues. The V and J ends lost 0 bases and 2 bases respectively, with 17 bases between them. Germline lookup yields CDR1 DFQATT and CDR2 SNEGSKA (reference sequence). DNA of the CDR3: TGCAGTGCTAGAGATCTACTCGACTATCCCACCTACGAGCAGTACTTC. It specifies CSARDLLDYPTYEQYF.

This clonotype was recorded at least ten times. V is TRBV20-1 and J is TRBJ2-3; tentative D call: TRBD2 (7 bases). Germline V gene data show CDR1 as DFQATT and CDR2 as SNEGSKA (reference sequence). V was cut by 6 bases and J by 6 bases, with 22 bases left in between. This CDR3 comprises 15 residues. This CDR3 is CSARLGGGGSDTQYF. As DNA, the CDR3 is TGCAGTGCGAGACTCGGGGGCGGGGGCAGTGATACGCAGTATTTT.

The sample holds many counts of this clonotype. The rearrangement joins TRBV24-1 to TRBJ2-5, with D hard to call. Germline V lookup: CDR1 KGHDR, CDR2 SFDVKD. V gave up 4 bases and J gave up 0 bases, with 11 bases separating them. The CDR3 has 15 residues. The CDR3 protein is CATSEGLTYQETQYF. Written as DNA, the CDR3 is TGTGCCACCAGTGAGGGTCTAACGTACCAAGAGACCCAGTACTTC.

This clonotype showed up just a few times. The chain uses TRBV4-2 and TRBJ2-1; perhaps TRBD2 as D (5 bases). Germline lookup yields CDR1 LGHNA and CDR2 YNFKEQ. CDR3 length equals 16 residues. Between the trimmed V and J ends, which lost 0 bases and 0 bases, there was a span of 9 bases. CDR3 nucleotides: TGTGCCAGCAGCCAAGATACGGGATTCTCCTACAATGAGCAGTTCTTC. Translation gives CASSQDTGFSYNEQFF.

The sample holds many counts of this clonotype. This chain joins TRBV7-8 and TRBJ1-1; no clear D. V gave up 2 bases and J gave up 2 bases, with 15 bases separating them. There are 16 residues in the CDR3. CDR1 SGHVS and CDR2 FQNEAQ come from the germline V gene. The CDR3 is CASSLRLVVPNTEAFF. The CDR3 nucleotides read TGTGCCAGCAGCTTACGTCTCGTAGTTCCCAACACTGAAGCTTTCTTT.

In this sample, this clonotype turned up many times. The chain combines TRBV12-3 or TRBV12-4 with TRBJ1-1; 9 positions match TRBD1. The CDR3 extends over 14 amino acids. V shed 0 bases and J 11 bases; nucleotides not matched to a gene: 7. In DNA, the CDR3 is TGTGCCAGCAGTTTAGCAAGGGACAGGGTGCGGGCTTTCTTT. Protein: CASSLARDRVRAFF.